The 13 T cell receptor beta chains below were found in one sample sequenced in a study of blood T cell repertoires in COVID-19. This table comes from immunoSEQ multiplex PCR, and its TCRdb copy is limited to in-frame clones, with some not included. The sample contains about 33,000 clones, approximately 90% of which appear only once. The sample comprised peripheral blood. These receptors all stem from a human donor with active COVID-19. The donor label of this sample is uncertain.

The rearrangement joins TRBV9 to TRBJ2-5; the D gene is possibly TRBD2 (6 bases). V was clipped by 1 base and J by 4 bases, with 8 bases between them. This CDR3 is 13 amino acids long. Per the germline V gene, CDR1 is SGDLS and CDR2 is YYNGEE. The CDR3 spells CASSVTGRETQYF. The DNA of the CDR3 is TGTGCCAGCAGCGTAACCGGGAGAGAGACCCAGTACTTC.

V usage is TRBV18 and J usage is TRBJ1-5; 8 bases agree with TRBD1. The CDR3 has 16 residues. Germline CDR1 is KGHSH and CDR2 is LQKENI. The ends lost 2 bases at V and 0 bases at J; junction bases unmatched: 3. This CDR3 reads CASSPDRGHSNQPQHF. Written as DNA, the CDR3 is TGTGCCAGCTCACCAGACAGGGGTCATAGCAATCAGCCCCAGCATTTT.

V and J are TRBV27 and TRBJ1-5; maybe TRBD1 (5 bases). There are 17 residues in the CDR3. Germline V lookup: CDR1 MNHEY, CDR2 SMNVEV (reference sequence). V was shortened by 5 bases and J by 5 bases, with 22 bases between the two germline ends. The DNA for the CDR3 is TGTGCCAGCAGTCCCCTGACCGGGGGATCCAGCGATCAGCCCCAGCATTTT. Translation gives CASSPLTGGSSDQPQHF.

This rearrangement joins TRBV7-8 to TRBJ2-3, with 11 bases that match TRBD2. The CDR3 spans 16 residues. V trimming: 2 bases; J trimming: 0 bases; junction bases outside the gene matches: 1. The germline V gene has CDR1 SGHVS and CDR2 FQNEAQ. CDR3 in amino acids: CASSLPSGGSTDTQYF. In DNA form, the CDR3 reads TGTGCCAGCAGCTTACCTAGCGGGGGGAGCACAGATACGCAGTATTTT.

V gene TRBV7-3 combines with J gene TRBJ2-1; D might be TRBD1 (6 bases). The CDR3 spans 14 residues. V gave up 1 base and J gave up 8 bases, with 12 bases separating them. Per the germline V gene, CDR1 is SGHTA and CDR2 is FQGTGA. CDR3 in amino acids: CASSLNRVDDEQFF. CDR3 DNA sequence: TGTGCCAGCAGCTTAAACAGGGTCGACGATGAGCAGTTCTTC. The full variable domain, rest sourced from reference TRBV7-3 and TRBJ2-1, is GAGVSQTPSNKVTEKGKYVELRCDPISGHTALYWYRQSLGQGPEFLIYFQGTGAADDSGLPNDRFFAVRPEGSVSTLKIQRTERGDSAVYLCASSLNRVDDEQFFGPGTRLTVL.

The chain couples TRBV7-2 to TRBJ2-2, with D unclear. V was clipped by 2 bases and J by 0 bases, with 7 bases between them. The V gene's germline CDR1 is SGHTA and CDR2 FQGNSA. The CDR3 covers 15 residues. The CDR3 is CASSLFLANTGELFF. In DNA, the CDR3 is TGTGCCAGCAGCTTATTTCTAGCGAACACCGGGGAGCTGTTTTTT.

This chain uses TRBV5-1 with TRBJ2-3; 12 nucleotides line up with TRBD2. Germline assignment: CDR1 SGHRS and CDR2 YFSETQ. Trimming cost V 1 base and J 5 bases; bases outside gene matches: 2. The CDR3 consists of 15 residues. CDR3 sequence (DNA): TGCGCCAGCAGCTTGACTAGCGGGGGGAAAGATACGCAGTATTTT. Protein: CASSLTSGGKDTQYF.

The chain uses TRBV3-1 (or the pseudogene TRBV3-2) and TRBJ2-2; TRBD1 agrees at 10 bases. CDR1 is LGHDT, CDR2 YNNKEL, per germline (reference sequence). Unmatched junction bases numbered 5, after V lost 7 bases and J lost 3 bases. The CDR3 consists of 15 residues. This CDR3 is CASIQGQGYTGELFF. In DNA form, the CDR3 reads TGTGCCAGCATCCAGGGACAGGGGTACACCGGGGAGCTGTTTTTT.

This clone was seen more than once but under ten times. V gene TRBV10-1 combines with J gene TRBJ2-7; D is undetermined. Per the germline V gene, CDR1 is WNHNN and CDR2 is SYGVQD (reference sequence). The CDR3 consists of 12 residues. Deletions cut 4 bases from V and 5 bases from J, with 9 bases between. The CDR3 DNA follows: TGCGCCAGCAGTGGGGCAGTGGACGAGCAGTACTTC. It encodes CASSGAVDEQYF.

This clone has only a few counts. The rearrangement joins TRBV7-6 to TRBJ2-1; 11 nucleotides agree with TRBD2. CDR3 length equals 15 residues. V dropped 5 bases and J dropped 8; count of bases not matched to a gene: 8. Germline lookup yields CDR1 SGHVS and CDR2 FNYEAQ. This chain's CDR3 is CASSPPLAGGYEQFF. The CDR3 DNA reads TGTGCCAGCAGCCCCCCTCTAGCGGGAGGCTATGAGCAGTTCTTC.

The chain combines TRBV2 with TRBJ2-7, with TRBD2 matching 8 bases. The CDR3 runs to 13 residues. The V and J ends lost 11 bases and 2 bases, in that order; junction bases with no gene match: 8. CDR1 and CDR2 (germline): SNHLY, FYNNEI. The CDR3 loop is CAHRGGGPYEQYF. For the CDR3, the DNA is TGTGCCCATCGGGGGGGCGGCCCCTACGAGCAGTACTTC.

The chain employs TRBV25-1 and TRBJ2-7; the match to TRBD1 covers 9 bases. Trimming cost V 7 bases and J 6 bases; bases outside gene matches: 4. This CDR3 has 12 residues. Per germline, CDR1 MGHDK and CDR2 SYGVNS. The CDR3 bases are TGTGCCAGCACCGGGACAGGGTTCGAGCAGTACTTC. It specifies CASTGTGFEQYF.

The chain couples TRBV29-1 to TRBJ2-1, with TRBD2 matching 10 bases. The germline CDR1 and CDR2 sequences are SQVTM and ANQGSEA. This CDR3 is 17 amino acids long. J gave up 4 bases and V 4 bases, and 13 bases lay outside the gene matches. The CDR3 nucleotides read TGCAGCGTTGCGACTAGCGGGTATGGTTCTGGGTACAATGAGCAGTTCTTC. Protein: CSVATSGYGSGYNEQFF.